Listed below are T cell receptor beta chains from one sample, sequenced in a study of blood T cell repertoires in COVID-19. Data came from immunoSEQ multiplex PCR; TCRdb stores just in-frame clones and leaves some out. This sample has some 530,000 clones, with 70% to 90% found just once. The sequenced sample was PBMCs or T cells enriched from blood (not recorded which). All receptors derive from a woman aged 55-70 years who had recovered from COVID-19. CDR3s include the opening cysteine and the closing phenylalanine or tryptophan. Each record gives: CDR3 length, V gene, D gene, clone size, J gene, CDR3 DNA, CDR3 protein. D genes are given only for firm matches. Clone size is stated in some rows and not others, as once, few, many or a class when expanded.

CDR3 length: 16
V gene: TRBV7-8
D gene: TRBD2
clone size: NA
J gene: TRBJ2-5
CDR3 DNA: TGTGCCAGCAGCTTAGGACGCGGGGGGGCCCGGGAGACCCAGTACTTC
CDR3 protein: CASSLGRGGARETQYF

CDR3 length: 18
V gene: TRBV19
D gene: NA
clone size: NA
J gene: TRBJ1-6
CDR3 DNA: TGTGCCAGTAGTATAGATCAGGGCAGGCGTGCCAAAAATTCACCCCTCCACTTT
CDR3 protein: CASSIDQGRRAKNSPLHF

CDR3 length: 14
V gene: TRBV2
D gene: TRBD1
clone size: NA
J gene: TRBJ2-1
CDR3 DNA: TGTGCCAGCAGGAAGACAGGGGGATACAATGAGCAGTTCTTC
CDR3 protein: CASRKTGGYNEQFF

CDR3 length: 15
V gene: TRBV6-5
D gene: TRBD1
clone size: NA
J gene: TRBJ1-5
CDR3 DNA: TGTGCCAGCAGTCGACAGGGGAATAGCAATCAGCCCCAGCATTTT
CDR3 protein: CASSRQGNSNQPQHF

CDR3 length: 16
V gene: TRBV28
D gene: NA
clone size: NA
J gene: TRBJ2-4
CDR3 DNA: TGTGCCAGCAGTCTAACAGGGATTATAGCCAAAAACATTCAGTACTTC
CDR3 protein: CASSLTGIIAKNIQYF

CDR3 length: 14
V gene: TRBV19
D gene: TRBD1
clone size: NA
J gene: TRBJ1-2
CDR3 DNA: TGTGCCAGTAGATCCCGGACAGGTGTATATGGCTACACCTTC
CDR3 protein: CASRSRTGVYGYTF

CDR3 length: 13
V gene: TRBV5-1
D gene: NA
clone size: NA
J gene: TRBJ1-2
CDR3 DNA: TGCGCCAGCAGCCCGGAGTTAAACTATGGCTACACCTTC
CDR3 protein: CASSPELNYGYTF

CDR3 length: 17
V gene: TRBV3-1/TRBV3-2
D gene: TRBD2
clone size: NA
J gene: TRBJ2-4
CDR3 DNA: TGTGCCAGCAGCCATCCTTATAGCGGGGTAAGCAAAAACATTCAGTACTTC
CDR3 protein: CASSHPYSGVSKNIQYF

CDR3 length: 12
V gene: TRBV11-2
D gene: NA
clone size: NA
J gene: TRBJ1-4
CDR3 DNA: TGTGCCAGCAGCCAGGCGTTTGAAAAACTGTTTTTT
CDR3 protein: CASSQAFEKLFF

CDR3 length: 15
V gene: TRBV7-2
D gene: NA
clone size: NA
J gene: TRBJ1-5
CDR3 DNA: TGTGCCAGCAGCTTGTACACCGGGAGCAATCAGCCCCAGCATTTT
CDR3 protein: CASSLYTGSNQPQHF

CDR3 length: 17
V gene: TRBV7-2
D gene: TRBD2
clone size: once
J gene: TRBJ2-7
CDR3 DNA: TGTGCCAGCAGCCCACGGGGGGGAAGCGGGAGTCCCTACGAGCAGTACTTC
CDR3 protein: CASSPRGGSGSPYEQYF

CDR3 length: 16
V gene: TRBV7-2
D gene: TRBD2
clone size: NA
J gene: TRBJ2-1
CDR3 DNA: TGTGCCAGCAGCCTTGGGGGACTAGTTTCCTACAATGAGCAGTTCTTC
CDR3 protein: CASSLGGLVSYNEQFF

CDR3 length: 16
V gene: TRBV5-1
D gene: TRBD1
clone size: few
J gene: TRBJ1-5
CDR3 DNA: TGCGCCAGCAGCTTGGGGGACAGGGGTCCGAGTCAGCCCCAGCATTTT
CDR3 protein: CASSLGDRGPSQPQHF

CDR3 length: 16
V gene: TRBV25-1
D gene: TRBD1
clone size: once
J gene: TRBJ2-6
CDR3 DNA: TGTGCCAGCAGTGTATACAGGGGAACCGGGGCCAACGTCCTGACTTTC
CDR3 protein: CASSVYRGTGANVLTF

CDR3 length: 15
V gene: TRBV19
D gene: NA
clone size: NA
J gene: TRBJ1-3
CDR3 DNA: TGTGCCAGTAGTATCTCCTCAGGGGAGTCGAACACCATATATTTT
CDR3 protein: CASSISSGESNTIYF

CDR3 length: 14
V gene: TRBV5-1
D gene: TRBD2
clone size: NA
J gene: TRBJ2-7
CDR3 DNA: TGCGCCAGCAGCTTTGGGGGGGGCTCCTACGAGCAGTACTTC
CDR3 protein: CASSFGGGSYEQYF

CDR3 length: 14
V gene: TRBV3-1/TRBV3-2
D gene: TRBD1
clone size: NA
J gene: TRBJ1-1
CDR3 DNA: TGTGCCAGCAGCCACGACAGGGGGCCCACTGAAGCTTTCTTT
CDR3 protein: CASSHDRGPTEAFF

CDR3 length: 14
V gene: TRBV6-4
D gene: NA
clone size: NA
J gene: TRBJ1-2
CDR3 DNA: TGTGCCAGCAGTGGTGACCTAGGGAGCTATGGCTACACCTTC
CDR3 protein: CASSGDLGSYGYTF

CDR3 length: 15
V gene: TRBV19
D gene: TRBD1
clone size: NA
J gene: TRBJ2-5
CDR3 DNA: TGTGCCAGTACAAAAACCGGGACAGGTGGCGAGACCCAGTACTTC
CDR3 protein: CASTKTGTGGETQYF

CDR3 length: 15
V gene: TRBV10-1
D gene: TRBD2
clone size: NA
J gene: TRBJ2-2
CDR3 DNA: TGCGCCAGCACTACCGGGGGGGCCGGCACCGGGGAGCTGTTTTTT
CDR3 protein: CASTTGGAGTGELFF

CDR3 length: 12
V gene: TRBV2
D gene: NA
clone size: NA
J gene: TRBJ1-6
CDR3 DNA: TGTGCCAGCACCGGAGATAATTCACCCCTCCACTTT
CDR3 protein: CASTGDNSPLHF

CDR3 length: 13
V gene: TRBV10-3
D gene: TRBD1
clone size: NA
J gene: TRBJ1-4
CDR3 DNA: TGTGCCATCAGTATGACAGGGGATGAAAAACTGTTTTTT
CDR3 protein: CAISMTGDEKLFF

CDR3 length: 13
V gene: TRBV29-1
D gene: NA
clone size: NA
J gene: TRBJ2-1
CDR3 DNA: TGCAGCGCCCGGGGTCAAGGTGACAATGAGCAGTTCTTC
CDR3 protein: CSARGQGDNEQFF

CDR3 length: 16
V gene: TRBV27
D gene: TRBD2
clone size: NA
J gene: TRBJ2-1
CDR3 DNA: TGTGCCAGCAGTTTATTGACTAGCGGGGGGGCACATGAGCAGTTCTTC
CDR3 protein: CASSLLTSGGAHEQFF

CDR3 length: 13
V gene: TRBV15
D gene: NA
clone size: NA
J gene: TRBJ1-1
CDR3 DNA: TGTGCCACCAGCAGACAGTTGAACACTGAAGCTTTCTTT
CDR3 protein: CATSRQLNTEAFF

CDR3 length: 13
V gene: TRBV12-3/TRBV12-4
D gene: NA
clone size: NA
J gene: TRBJ2-5
CDR3 DNA: TGTGCCAGCAGTTTCTTACGGGGAGAGACCCAGTACTTC
CDR3 protein: CASSFLRGETQYF

CDR3 length: 15
V gene: TRBV20-1
D gene: TRBD1
clone size: NA
J gene: TRBJ2-1
CDR3 DNA: TGCAGTGCTAGTCCCGGGACAGGTTTCTACAATGAGCAGTTCTTC
CDR3 protein: CSASPGTGFYNEQFF

CDR3 length: 15
V gene: TRBV7-9
D gene: TRBD1
clone size: once
J gene: TRBJ2-3
CDR3 DNA: TGTGCCAGCAGCAAAAGGACAGGAAACACAGATACGCAGTATTTT
CDR3 protein: CASSKRTGNTDTQYF

CDR3 length: 15
V gene: TRBV5-1
D gene: TRBD2
clone size: NA
J gene: TRBJ2-7
CDR3 DNA: TGCGCCAGCAGCACTAAGCGGGGGGGCTCAAACGAGCAGTACTTC
CDR3 protein: CASSTKRGGSNEQYF

CDR3 length: 12
V gene: TRBV6-5
D gene: TRBD1
clone size: NA
J gene: TRBJ2-7
CDR3 DNA: TGTGCCAGCAGGGGACAGCCCTACGAGCAGTACTTC
CDR3 protein: CASRGQPYEQYF

CDR3 length: 14
V gene: TRBV5-1
D gene: TRBD1
clone size: NA
J gene: TRBJ1-6
CDR3 DNA: TGCGCCAGCAGGGTGACAGGGGATAATTCACCCCTCCACTTT
CDR3 protein: CASRVTGDNSPLHF

CDR3 length: 15
V gene: TRBV13
D gene: TRBD1
clone size: once
J gene: TRBJ2-1
CDR3 DNA: TGTGCCAGCAGCTTACCGGACAGGGCGGACAATGAGCAGTTCTTC
CDR3 protein: CASSLPDRADNEQFF

CDR3 length: 19
V gene: TRBV18
D gene: TRBD2
clone size: NA
J gene: TRBJ2-5
CDR3 DNA: TGTGCCAGCTCACCAATCCTAGCGGGGGAACCGGTGTACCAAGAGACCCAGTACTTC
CDR3 protein: CASSPILAGEPVYQETQYF

CDR3 length: 16
V gene: TRBV19
D gene: TRBD1
clone size: NA
J gene: TRBJ2-7
CDR3 DNA: TGTGCCAGTAGTATTGGGTCCGGGACAGGGAACTACGAGCAGTACTTC
CDR3 protein: CASSIGSGTGNYEQYF

CDR3 length: 17
V gene: TRBV6-1
D gene: TRBD1
clone size: NA
J gene: TRBJ2-4
CDR3 DNA: TGTGCCAGCAGTGTGAGAACAGGGGGCCGGACCAAAAACATTCAGTACTTC
CDR3 protein: CASSVRTGGRTKNIQYF

CDR3 length: 13
V gene: TRBV19
D gene: TRBD1
clone size: few
J gene: TRBJ2-7
CDR3 DNA: TGTGCCAGTGGACGGGACAGGGGCTACGAGCAGTACTTC
CDR3 protein: CASGRDRGYEQYF

CDR3 length: 15
V gene: TRBV29-1
D gene: NA
clone size: NA
J gene: TRBJ1-3
CDR3 DNA: TGCAGCGTTGAAGATCTGGGGACTTATGGAAACACCATATATTTT
CDR3 protein: CSVEDLGTYGNTIYF

CDR3 length: 15
V gene: TRBV11-2
D gene: NA
clone size: NA
J gene: TRBJ2-4
CDR3 DNA: TGTGCCAGCAGCTTAGTGCAGGGGGCCAAAAACATTCAGTACTTC
CDR3 protein: CASSLVQGAKNIQYF

CDR3 length: 16
V gene: TRBV7-2
D gene: TRBD1
clone size: NA
J gene: TRBJ1-2
CDR3 DNA: TGTGCCAGCAGCCCCTCTGGGGGACAGGGGGCGCATGGCTACACCTTC
CDR3 protein: CASSPSGGQGAHGYTF

CDR3 length: 15
V gene: TRBV12-5
D gene: TRBD1
clone size: NA
J gene: TRBJ2-1
CDR3 DNA: TGTGCTAGTGGTTCAGGACAGGGGGCTTTCAATGAGCAGTTCTTC
CDR3 protein: CASGSGQGAFNEQFF

CDR3 length: 17
V gene: TRBV6-4
D gene: NA
clone size: NA
J gene: TRBJ1-5
CDR3 DNA: TGTGCCAGCATTAGGGACTCCTCGGGTCATAGCAATCAGCCCCAGCATTTT
CDR3 protein: CASIRDSSGHSNQPQHF

CDR3 length: 11
V gene: TRBV2
D gene: NA
clone size: few
J gene: TRBJ1-2
CDR3 DNA: TGTGCCAGCAGTTATTACTATGGCTACACCTTC
CDR3 protein: CASSYYYGYTF

CDR3 length: 11
V gene: TRBV14
D gene: NA
clone size: NA
J gene: TRBJ2-1
CDR3 DNA: TGTGCCAGCAGCCTAGGGGATGAGCAGTTCTTC
CDR3 protein: CASSLGDEQFF

CDR3 length: 14
V gene: TRBV10-3
D gene: NA
clone size: NA
J gene: TRBJ1-5
CDR3 DNA: TGTGCCATCAGACCGGGGGAGGGGGTTCAGCCCCAGCATTTT
CDR3 protein: CAIRPGEGVQPQHF

CDR3 length: 14
V gene: TRBV10-3
D gene: NA
clone size: NA
J gene: TRBJ1-4
CDR3 DNA: TGTGCCATCAGTGAGTCGGGCAGTAATGAAAAACTGTTTTTT
CDR3 protein: CAISESGSNEKLFF

CDR3 length: 15
V gene: TRBV24-1
D gene: NA
clone size: once
J gene: TRBJ1-1
CDR3 DNA: TGTGCCACCAGATCAGAGGGCGGGCGGGACACTGAAGCTTTCTTT
CDR3 protein: CATRSEGGRDTEAFF

CDR3 length: 14
V gene: TRBV16
D gene: NA
clone size: NA
J gene: TRBJ1-6
CDR3 DNA: TGTGCCAGCAGCCCGGGACACTATAATTCACCCCTCCACTTT
CDR3 protein: CASSPGHYNSPLHF

CDR3 length: 13
V gene: TRBV5-8
D gene: NA
clone size: NA
J gene: TRBJ1-4
CDR3 DNA: TGTGCCAGCAGCTTGGCCTTGAGTGAAAAACTGTTTTTT
CDR3 protein: CASSLALSEKLFF

CDR3 length: 15
V gene: TRBV24-1
D gene: NA
clone size: NA
J gene: TRBJ1-5
CDR3 DNA: TGTGCCACCAGTCCCTCCAGGGCAGGGAATCAGCCCCAGCATTTT
CDR3 protein: CATSPSRAGNQPQHF

CDR3 length: 11
V gene: TRBV10-3
D gene: NA
clone size: NA
J gene: TRBJ1-5
CDR3 DNA: TGTGCCATCATTATGAATCAGCCCCAGCATTTT
CDR3 protein: CAIIMNQPQHF

CDR3 length: 15
V gene: TRBV30
D gene: NA
clone size: NA
J gene: TRBJ2-7
CDR3 DNA: TGTGCCTGGAGTGTACTTGCGACCCCCGGGGGCGAGCAGTACTTC
CDR3 protein: CAWSVLATPGGEQYF

CDR3 length: 12
V gene: TRBV3-1/TRBV3-2
D gene: NA
clone size: once
J gene: TRBJ1-2
CDR3 DNA: TGTGCCAGCAGCCAAGAAAGGAGTGGCTACACCTTC
CDR3 protein: CASSQERSGYTF

CDR3 length: 13
V gene: TRBV7-9
D gene: TRBD1
clone size: once
J gene: TRBJ1-2
CDR3 DNA: TGTGCCAGCAGCTCGGACAGGGGACTTGACTACACCTTC
CDR3 protein: CASSSDRGLDYTF

CDR3 length: 14
V gene: TRBV5-5
D gene: NA
clone size: NA
J gene: TRBJ2-7
CDR3 DNA: TGTGCCAGCAGCTCTACGCCAGGTTCCTACGAGCAGTACTTC
CDR3 protein: CASSSTPGSYEQYF